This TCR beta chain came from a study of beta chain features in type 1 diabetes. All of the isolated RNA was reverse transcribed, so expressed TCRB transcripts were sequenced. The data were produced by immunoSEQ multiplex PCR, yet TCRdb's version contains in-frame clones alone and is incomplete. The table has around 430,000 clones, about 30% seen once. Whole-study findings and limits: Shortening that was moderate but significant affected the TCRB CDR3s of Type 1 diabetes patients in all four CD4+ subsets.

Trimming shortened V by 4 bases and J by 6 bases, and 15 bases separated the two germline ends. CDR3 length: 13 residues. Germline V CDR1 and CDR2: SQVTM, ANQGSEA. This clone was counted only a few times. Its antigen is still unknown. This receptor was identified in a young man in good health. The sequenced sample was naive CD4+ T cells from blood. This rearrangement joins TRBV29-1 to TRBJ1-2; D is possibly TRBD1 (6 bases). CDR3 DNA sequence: TGCAGCGTTGTCCCTACAGGGTACGATGGCTACACCTTC. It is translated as CSVVPTGYDGYTF. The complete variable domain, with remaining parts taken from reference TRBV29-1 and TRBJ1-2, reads SAVISQKPSRDICQRGTSLTIQCQVDSQVTMMFWYRQQPGQSLTLIATANQGSEATYESGFVIDKFPISRPNLTFSTLTVSNMSPEDSSIYLCSVVPTGYDGYTFGSGTRLTVV.